This paragraph reports one T cell receptor beta chain. Its antigen is still unknown. Produced via immunoSEQ multiplex PCR; TCRdb's table is partial and in-frame only. The data show nearly 25,000 clones, roughly 82% seen once. The entry originates in a study of lymphopenia after photon versus proton radiotherapy. Overall study results and limits: In patients who died, overall survival fell as post-nadir TCR diversity dropped more.

The CDR3 consists of 15 residues. Germline-derived CDR1 and CDR2 are SGHTS and YDEGEE. Trimming at V came to 4 bases and at J to 8 bases, leaving 11 bases not matched to a gene. The rearrangement joins TRBV5-8 to TRBJ2-1, with 8 bases aligning to TRBD1. This clonotype originated in a woman aged 70-85 years with pancreatic cancer. The sequencing used peripheral blood, collected from a patient treated with proton-based radiotherapy. The CDR3 nucleotides read TGTGCCAGCAGCCTACAAGGGACAGGAAAGGATGAGCAGTTCTTC. Protein: CASSLQGTGKDEQFF.